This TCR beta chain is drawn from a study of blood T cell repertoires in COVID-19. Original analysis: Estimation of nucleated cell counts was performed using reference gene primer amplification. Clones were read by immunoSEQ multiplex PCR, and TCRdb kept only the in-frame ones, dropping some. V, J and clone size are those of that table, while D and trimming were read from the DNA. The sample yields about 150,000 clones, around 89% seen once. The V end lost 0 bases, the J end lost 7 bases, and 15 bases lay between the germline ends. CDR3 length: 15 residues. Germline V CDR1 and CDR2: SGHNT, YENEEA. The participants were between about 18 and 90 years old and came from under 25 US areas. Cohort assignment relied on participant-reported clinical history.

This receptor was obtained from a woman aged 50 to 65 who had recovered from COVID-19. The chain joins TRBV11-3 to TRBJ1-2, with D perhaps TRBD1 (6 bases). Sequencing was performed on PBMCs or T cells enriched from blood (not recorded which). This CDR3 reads CASSLDLTGSSGYTF. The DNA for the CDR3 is TGTGCCAGCAGCTTAGATCTCACAGGGAGTAGTGGCTACACCTTC.